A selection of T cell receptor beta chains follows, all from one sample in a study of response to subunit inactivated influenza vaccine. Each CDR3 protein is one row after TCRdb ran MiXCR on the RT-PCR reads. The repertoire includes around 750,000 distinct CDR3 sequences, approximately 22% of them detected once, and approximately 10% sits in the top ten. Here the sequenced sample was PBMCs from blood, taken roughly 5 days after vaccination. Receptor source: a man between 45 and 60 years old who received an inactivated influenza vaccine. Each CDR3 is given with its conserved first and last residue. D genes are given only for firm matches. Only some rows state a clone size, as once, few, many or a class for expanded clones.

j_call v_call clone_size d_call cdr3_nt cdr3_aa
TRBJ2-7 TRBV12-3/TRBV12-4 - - TGTGCCAGCAGTTTTGGAACTGCCTCCTACAAGCAGTACTTC CASSFGTASYKQYF
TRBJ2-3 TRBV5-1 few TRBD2 TGCGCCAGCAGCGCTGGACTAGCGGCTAGCACAGATACGCAGTATTTT CASSAGLAASTDTQYF
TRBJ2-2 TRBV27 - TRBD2 TGTGCCAGCAGTACACTCACCGGACTAGCGGGAGGGCCGAACACCGGGGAGCTGTTTTTT CASSTLTGLAGGPNTGELFF
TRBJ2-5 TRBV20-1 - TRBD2 TGCAGTGTCCTAGCGGGAGAAGGCGAGACCCAGTACTTC CSVLAGEGETQYF
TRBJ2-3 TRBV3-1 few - TGTGCCAGCAGCCAAGGTTTGGGAGATACGCAGTATTTT CASSQGLGDTQYF
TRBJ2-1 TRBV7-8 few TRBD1 TGTGCCAGCAGCTTTACGACAGGGAGCTCCTACAATGAGCAGTTCTTC CASSFTTGSSYNEQFF
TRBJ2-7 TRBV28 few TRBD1 TGTGCCAGCAGCACGTCACGTCGGGACAGGGGGTTCTACGAGCAGTACTTC CASSTSRRDRGFYEQYF
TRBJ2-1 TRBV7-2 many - TGTGCCAGCAGCTTCGGTCAAGGGGATGAGCAGTTCTTC CASSFGQGDEQFF
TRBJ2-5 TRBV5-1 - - TGCGCCAGCAGCTTGGTTGAGGGGGGGCCGGGAGAGACCCAGTACTTC CASSLVEGGPGETQYF
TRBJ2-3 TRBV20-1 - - TGCAGTGCCGTCGTGCCCAGCACAGATACGCAGTATTTT CSAVVPSTDTQYF
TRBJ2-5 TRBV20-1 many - TGCAGTGCTAGGGGTTTACAAGAGACCCAGTACTTC CSARGLQETQYF
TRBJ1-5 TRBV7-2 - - TGTGCCAGCAGTTGGAACAGGGTTAGCAATCAGCCCCAGCATTTT CASSWNRVSNQPQHF
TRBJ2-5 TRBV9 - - TGTGCCAGCAGCGTAGGTGGAGGTCAGGGTGCAGAGACCCAGTACTTC CASSVGGGQGAETQYF
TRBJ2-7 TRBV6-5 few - TGTGCCAGCAGTTCCACCGGCGAGCAGTACTTC CASSSTGEQYF
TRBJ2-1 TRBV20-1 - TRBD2 TGCAGTGCTCGAGCGGGTATCGGGACTAGCGGAAGAGGGGAGCAGTTCTTC CSARAGIGTSGRGEQFF
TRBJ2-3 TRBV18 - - TGTGCCAGCAGCCCCCCGGGACAAGGCACAGATACGCAGTATTTT CASSPPGQGTDTQYF
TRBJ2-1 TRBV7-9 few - TGTGCCAGCAGCTTAGCGCCGGTTGGCGAGCAGTTCTTC CASSLAPVGEQFF
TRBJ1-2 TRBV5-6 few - TGTGCCAGCAGCTTGGAACAGGCTTACTATGGCTACACCTTC CASSLEQAYYGYTF